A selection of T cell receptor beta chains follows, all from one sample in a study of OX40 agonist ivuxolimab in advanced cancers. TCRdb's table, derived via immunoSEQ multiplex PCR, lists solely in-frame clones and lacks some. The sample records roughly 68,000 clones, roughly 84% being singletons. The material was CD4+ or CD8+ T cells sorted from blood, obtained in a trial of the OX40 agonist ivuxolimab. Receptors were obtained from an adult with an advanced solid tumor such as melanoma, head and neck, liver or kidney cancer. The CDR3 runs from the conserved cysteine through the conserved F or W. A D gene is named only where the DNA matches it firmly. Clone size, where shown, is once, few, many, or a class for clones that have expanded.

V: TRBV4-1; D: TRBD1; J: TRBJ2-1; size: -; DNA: TGCGCCAGCAGCCATGGACAGGGGTTGGACTACAATGAGCAGTTCTTC; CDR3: CASSHGQGLDYNEQFF
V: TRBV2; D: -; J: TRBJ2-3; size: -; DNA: TGTGCCAGCAGCCAGGGGGGGGGTAGCACAGATACGCAGTATTTT; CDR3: CASSQGGGSTDTQYF
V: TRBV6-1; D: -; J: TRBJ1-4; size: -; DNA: TGTGCCAGCAGGGGAGGTGGAGCAATTAATGAAAAACTGTTTTTT; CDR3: CASRGGGAINEKLFF
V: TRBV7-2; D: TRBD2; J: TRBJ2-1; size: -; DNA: TGTGCCAGCAGCTCGACTAGCGGGGAAATCAATGAGCAGTTCTTC; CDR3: CASSSTSGEINEQFF
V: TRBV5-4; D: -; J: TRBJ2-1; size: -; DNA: TGTGCCAGCAGCTTGGGCAGGTCTGTCTCTGATGAGCAGTTCTTC; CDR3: CASSLGRSVSDEQFF
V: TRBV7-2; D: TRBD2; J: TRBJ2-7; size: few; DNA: TGTGCCAGCACGCCCGGGACTAGCGGGAAAGAGCAGTACTTC; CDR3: CASTPGTSGKEQYF
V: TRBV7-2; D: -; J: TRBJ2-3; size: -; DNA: TGTGCCAGCAGCTTAGAGAACACCGATACGCAGTATTTT; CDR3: CASSLENTDTQYF
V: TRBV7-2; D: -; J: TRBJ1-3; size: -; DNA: TGTGCCAGCAGAGAAAGCTCTGGAAACACCATATATTTT; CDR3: CASRESSGNTIYF
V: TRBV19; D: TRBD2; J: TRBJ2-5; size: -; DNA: TGTGCCAGTAGTACCGGGACTAGCGGGAGAGCAGAGACCCAGTACTTC; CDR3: CASSTGTSGRAETQYF
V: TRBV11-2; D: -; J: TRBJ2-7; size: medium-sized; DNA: TGTGCCAGCAGCTTAGAACCCTCCGGCCACGAGCAGTACTTC; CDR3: CASSLEPSGHEQYF
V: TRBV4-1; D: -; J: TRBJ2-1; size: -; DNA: TGCGCCAGCAGCCTCGGACAGAGCTCCTACAATGAGCAGTTCTTC; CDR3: CASSLGQSSYNEQFF
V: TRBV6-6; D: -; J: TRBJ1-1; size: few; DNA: TGTGCCAGCAGTGCCATCGGGGCCATGAACACTGAAGCTTTCTTT; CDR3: CASSAIGAMNTEAFF
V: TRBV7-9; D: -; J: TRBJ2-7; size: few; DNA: TGTGCCAGCAGCTTATTGAGGGTGTACGACGAGCAGTACTTC; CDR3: CASSLLRVYDEQYF
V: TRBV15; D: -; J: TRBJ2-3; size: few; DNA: TGTGCCACCAGCAGCGCCCCGGTCGTGGGGACAGATACGCAGTATTTT; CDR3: CATSSAPVVGTDTQYF
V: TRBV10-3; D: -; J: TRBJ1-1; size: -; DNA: TGTGCCACTCAACATACCATGGACACTGAAGCTTTCTTT; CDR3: CATQHTMDTEAFF
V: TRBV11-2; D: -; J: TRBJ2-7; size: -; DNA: TGTGCCAGCAGCTTAGGGACAGCTTCCTACGAGCAGTACTTC; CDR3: CASSLGTASYEQYF
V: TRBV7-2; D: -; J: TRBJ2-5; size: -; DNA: TGTGCCAGCAGCTTGCCAGTCCAAGAGACCCAGTACTTC; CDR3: CASSLPVQETQYF
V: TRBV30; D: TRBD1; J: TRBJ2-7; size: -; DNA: TGTGCCTGGAGTACCGGGACAGGCGCCTACGAGCAGTACTTC; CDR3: CAWSTGTGAYEQYF
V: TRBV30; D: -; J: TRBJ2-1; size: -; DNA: TGTGCCTGGAGTGTACGGGGCAATGAGCAGTTCTTC; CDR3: CAWSVRGNEQFF
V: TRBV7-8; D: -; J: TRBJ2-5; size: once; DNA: TGTGCCAGCAGCTTACCCTCCCGGGCTGGGGAGACCCAGTACTTC; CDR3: CASSLPSRAGETQYF
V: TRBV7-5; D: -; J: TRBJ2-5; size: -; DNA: TGTGCCCTTTTAAGGCGGGCACACCAAGAGACCCAGTACTTC; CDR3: CALLRRAHQETQYF
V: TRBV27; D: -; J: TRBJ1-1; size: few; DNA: TGTGCCAGCAGTTTTACGGGGGGGGGCCGGGTCACTGAAGCTTTCTTT; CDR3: CASSFTGGGRVTEAFF
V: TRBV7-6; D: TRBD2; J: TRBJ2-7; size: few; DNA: TGTGCCAGCAGCTTAGGGCGGGAGAGCTCCTACGAGCAGTACTTC; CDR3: CASSLGRESSYEQYF
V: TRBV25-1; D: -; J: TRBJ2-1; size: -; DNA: TGTGCCAGCAGTCATGGGGGGTCCTACAATGAGCAGTTCTTC; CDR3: CASSHGGSYNEQFF
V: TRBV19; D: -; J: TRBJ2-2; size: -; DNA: TGTGCCAGTAGTATTAGGCCCCTTGGCGGGGAGCTGTTTTTT; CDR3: CASSIRPLGGELFF
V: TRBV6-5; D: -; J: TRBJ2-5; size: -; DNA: TGTGCCAGCAGTACGAGTTTCCAAGAGACCCAGTACTTC; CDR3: CASSTSFQETQYF